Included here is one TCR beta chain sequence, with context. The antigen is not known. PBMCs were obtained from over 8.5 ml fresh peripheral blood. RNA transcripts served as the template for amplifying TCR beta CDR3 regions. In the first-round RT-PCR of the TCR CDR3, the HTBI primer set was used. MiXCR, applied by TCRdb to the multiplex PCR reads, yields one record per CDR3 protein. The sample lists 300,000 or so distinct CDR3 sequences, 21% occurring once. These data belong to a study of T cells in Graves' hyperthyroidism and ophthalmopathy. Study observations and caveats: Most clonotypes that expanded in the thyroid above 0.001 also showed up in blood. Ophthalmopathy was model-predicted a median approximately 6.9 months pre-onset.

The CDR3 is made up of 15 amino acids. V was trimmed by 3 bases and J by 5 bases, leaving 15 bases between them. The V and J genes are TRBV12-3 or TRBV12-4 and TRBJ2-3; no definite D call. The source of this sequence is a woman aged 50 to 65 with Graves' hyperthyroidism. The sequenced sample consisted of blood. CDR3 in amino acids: CASSFRAESGDTQYF. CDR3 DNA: TGTGCCAGCAGTTTTCGGGCGGAATCAGGAGATACGCAGTATTTT.